This T cell receptor (beta chain) was retrieved from a study of T cells after yellow fever vaccination. TCRdb redid the calling of the 5' RACE reads with MiXCR, one entry per CDR3 protein. Among around 300,000 distinct CDR3 sequences, roughly 13% were seen once, and the ten largest hold 0.5% to 0.6%. Looked up from germline, CDR1 is DFQATT and CDR2 is SNEGSKA (reference sequence). The CDR3 covers 12 residues. V was shortened by 7 bases and J by 2 bases, with 12 bases between the two germline ends. Whole-study results and caveats: Faster peaking, at day 5 versus 15, marked a secondary response that was weaker. Boosting was followed by the reappearance of most primary-vaccination clones (around 96% CD4, around 90% CD8).

For this clonotype: Its antigen is not known.

This TCR was sampled from a man in his thirties or forties who received the YFV17D yellow fever vaccine. This sequence joins TRBV20-1 and TRBJ2-7; D uncertain. Sequences were derived from CD4+ T cells sorted from PBMCs, sampled 45 days after the yellow fever booster vaccination. The CDR3 DNA is TGCAGTGGGACGGGCCCGACCTACGAGCAGTACTTC. Its protein is CSGTGPTYEQYF.